What follows are 32 T cell receptor beta chains derived from one specimen sequenced in a study of blood T cells in healthy people across ages. Then a second PCR, running about 7 to 11 cycles, was carried out with a sample-barcoded 5' primer and a J-beta primer mix. TCRdb reprocessed the 5' RACE reads via MiXCR and lists one record per CDR3 protein. The sample consists of roughly 930,000 distinct CDR3 sequences, 48% of them appearing once. The sequencing input was blood. These receptors were collected from a man younger than 40 in good health.

The chain couples TRBV20-1 to TRBJ1-1, with D possibly matching TRBD1 (5 bases). The germline V gene encodes CDR1 DFQATT and CDR2 SNEGSKA (reference sequence). Trimming shortened V by 0 bases and J by 1 base, and 9 bases separated the two germline ends. This CDR3 region has 14 residues. CDR3 region: CSARDPGGNTEAFF. The CDR3 bases are TGCAGTGCTAGAGATCCCGGGGGGAACACTGAAGCTTTCTTT.

The gene calls are TRBV2 and TRBJ2-7; TRBD2 is a possible D gene (5 bases). Germline CDR1 is SNHLY and CDR2 is FYNNEI. Trimming took 4 bases from V and 9 from J, leaving 7 bases between them. The CDR3 is 10 amino acids. CDR3 sequence: CASSGSGQYF. Here the CDR3 DNA reads TGTGCCAGCAGTGGCAGCGGGCAGTACTTC.

This clonotype was observed a handful of times. The chain has TRBV28 and TRBJ2-7, with D maybe TRBD1 (6 bases). V lost 2 bases, J lost 5 bases, and 16 bases lay in between. CDR1 is MDHEN, CDR2 SYDVKM, per germline. The CDR3 extends over 15 amino acids. CDR3 DNA sequence: TGTGCCAGCAGTTTAATCCCGCCAGGGGCCGACGAGCAGTACTTC. It yields the protein CASSLIPPGADEQYF.

This rearrangement joins TRBV28 to TRBJ2-5, with unresolved D. The assigned J gene may be wrong: the sequence end matches TRBJ2-7 better. Germline CDR1 reads MDHEN; CDR2 reads SYDVKM. There are 13 residues in the CDR3. CDR3: CASSFWSRYEQYF. CDR3 bases: TGTGCCAGCAGTTTCTGGTCTAGGTACGAGCAGTACTTC.

This clonotype appeared a few times. This chain links TRBV4-1 with TRBJ2-5; TRBD1 matches at 8 bases. Germline trimming cut 4 bases from V and 5 bases from J; bases unmatched to any gene: 6. Germline CDR1 and CDR2: MGHRA and YSYEKL. The CDR3 has 14 residues. CDR3: CASSLPGGLETQYF. The CDR3 DNA is TGCGCCAGCAGCCTCCCAGGGGGCTTGGAGACCCAGTACTTC.

This clonotype was detected only a few times. The rearrangement links TRBV11-3 to TRBJ1-1; D gene ambiguous. V lost 8 bases and J 1 base, leaving 11 bases between the germline ends. The CDR3 consists of 13 residues. CDR1 and CDR2 (germline): SGHNT, YENEEA. Here the CDR3 DNA reads TGTGCCAGCTCACCACGGGGGAACACTGAAGCTTTCTTT. Protein: CASSPRGNTEAFF.

This chain connects TRBV7-9 to TRBJ2-1; tentative D call: TRBD2 (7 bases). The CDR3 runs to 15 residues. The V and J ends lost 4 bases and 12 bases respectively, with 22 bases between them. The germline V gene has CDR1 SEHNR and CDR2 FQNEAQ (reference sequence). CDR3 loop: CASSYRSWGGYGQFF. Here the CDR3 DNA reads TGTGCCAGCAGCTACCGTAGCTGGGGGGGCTATGGGCAGTTCTTC.

The chain carries TRBV15 and TRBJ2-1, with D maybe TRBD1 (6 bases). Gene TRBJ2-7 matches the end of the DNA better, so the J call may be wrong. The germline CDR1 and CDR2 sequences are LNHNV and YYDKDF (reference sequence). The CDR3 has 16 amino acids. The CDR3 here is CATSGQGTHSYNEQYF. The CDR3, as DNA: TGTGCCACCAGCGGCCAGGGGACCCACTCCTACAATGAGCAGTACTTC.

The chain uses TRBV4-1 and TRBJ2-5; D remains unclear. Trimming cost V 3 bases and J 4 bases, with 15 bases left between them. The CDR3 is made up of 15 amino acids. From germline, CDR1 is MGHRA and CDR2 YSYEKL. Here the CDR3 reads CASSQFRQSRETQYF. CDR3 sequence (DNA): TGCGCCAGCAGCCAGTTTCGTCAGTCGAGAGAGACCCAGTACTTC.

V gene TRBV3-1 combines with J gene TRBJ1-6; D not resolved. V was pared by 4 bases and J by 0 bases, with 19 bases between. The CDR3 contains 19 residues. CDR1 is LGHDT, CDR2 YNNKEL, per germline (reference sequence). The CDR3 nucleotides read TGTGCCAGCAGCCCCACACCCGGACCGAGAAGCTCCTATAATTCACCCCTCCACTTT. Protein product: CASSPTPGPRSSYNSPLHF.

The CDR3 bases are TGTGCCAGCAGTCGGACAGCCCAGAACACTGAAGCTTTCTTT. Translation: CASSRTAQNTEAFF. The V gene is TRBV6-2 or TRBV6-3, the J gene TRBJ1-1; TRBD1 might be the D (6 bases). V lost 5 bases to trimming and J lost 1 base, with 11 bases between them. Germline lookup yields CDR1 MNHEY and CDR2 SVGEGT. The CDR3 has 14 residues.

J is TRBJ1-4 and V is TRBV25-1, with D hard to call. Germline CDR1 MGHDK, CDR2 SYGVNS. Trimming pared 1 base from V and 0 bases from J, leaving 9 bases between. The CDR3 is 16 amino acids. The CDR3 bases are TGTGCCAGCAGTGAATCGGGCTTTGCAACTAATGAAAAACTGTTTTTT. This translates into CASSESGFATNEKLFF.

In the case of this clonotype: At one end, the junction sequence differs from germline, possibly due to a read error. The chain couples TRBV4-2 to TRBJ2-3; D perhaps matches TRBD2 (5 bases). The CDR3 is 16 residues long. Germline CDR1 reads LGHNA; CDR2 reads YNFKEQ. The CDR3 is CASSQGDGVSTDTRYF. The CDR3 DNA reads TGTGCCAGCAGCCAAGGAGACGGGGTCAGCACAGATACGCGGTATTTT.

J is TRBJ1-4 and V is TRBV5-1; no firm D call. V gave up 5 bases and J gave up 0 bases, with 11 bases separating them. This CDR3 has 15 residues. Germline CDR1 and CDR2: SGHRS and YFSETQ. The CDR3 is CASRRLVATNEKLFF. CDR3 coding DNA: TGCGCCAGCAGACGACTTGTTGCAACTAATGAAAAACTGTTTTTT.

This clonotype showed up just a few times. The rearrangement uses TRBV9 and TRBJ2-2; TRBD1 agrees at 10 bases. CDR1 is SGDLS and CDR2 is YYNGEE in the germline V gene. The CDR3 has 15 residues. Unmatched junction bases numbered 2, after V lost 2 bases and J lost 4 bases. DNA of the CDR3: TGTGCCAGCAGCGTTGGACAGGGGGGCACCGGGGAGCTGTTTTTT. This gives the protein CASSVGQGGTGELFF.

The J gene is TRBJ2-7, the V gene TRBV27, with TRBD2 matching over 12 bases. Germline CDR1 and CDR2: MNHEY and SMNVEV (reference sequence). V shed 3 bases and J 0 bases; nucleotides not matched to a gene: 3. The CDR3 spans 16 residues. CDR3 sequence: CASSLTSGGLSYEQYF. The DNA for the CDR3 is TGTGCCAGCAGTTTGACTAGCGGGGGCCTCTCCTACGAGCAGTACTTC.

The genes are TRBV20-1 and TRBJ1-2; D is uncertain. The CDR3 runs to 12 residues. V was clipped by 7 bases and J by 2 bases, with 11 bases between them. Germline CDR1 and CDR2: DFQATT and SNEGSKA (reference sequence). Here the CDR3 DNA reads TGCAGTGTCTGGACTGTAAACTATGGCTACACCTTC. As protein: CSVWTVNYGYTF.

This clonotype came up a few times. The CDR3 sequence: CASSSRTSGFSGANVLTF. Written as DNA, the CDR3 is TGTGCCAGTAGTTCACGGACTAGCGGATTCTCTGGGGCCAACGTCCTGACTTTC. The chain is built from TRBV19 and TRBJ2-6; 10 bases are a match to TRBD2. Germline CDR1 is LNHDA and CDR2 is SQIVND (reference sequence). The junction had 7 bases not matched to a gene; V was cut back by 5 bases and J by 0 bases. The CDR3 spans 18 residues.

The genes are TRBV4-3 and TRBJ2-7, with unresolved D. The CDR3 loop spans 15 amino acids. Trimming removed 1 base at V and 5 bases at J, with 15 bases between. In germline, CDR1 is LGHNA, CDR2 YSLEER. Here the CDR3 reads CASSQAALDTDEQYF. For the CDR3, the DNA is TGCGCCAGCAGCCAAGCGGCTCTCGACACCGACGAGCAGTACTTC.

In this sample, this clonotype turned up a few times. The rearrangement joins TRBV6-2 or TRBV6-3 to TRBJ2-1, with TRBD1 identical over 7 bases. V lost 5 bases to trimming and J lost 6 bases; unmatched junction nucleotides: 4. This CDR3 region has 13 residues. Germline values: CDR1 MNHEY, CDR2 SVGEGT. The CDR3 region is CASSRQGSNEQFF. CDR3 in DNA: TGTGCCAGCAGTAGACAGGGTTCCAATGAGCAGTTCTTC.

This rearrangement joins TRBV6-5 to TRBJ2-7; D perhaps matches TRBD1 (6 bases). This CDR3 has 15 amino acids. CDR1 and CDR2 (germline): MNHEY, SVGAGI. Between the trimmed V and J ends, which lost 5 bases and 4 bases, there was a span of 18 bases. The DNA for the CDR3 is TGTGCCAGCAGTCATCCGGACAGCCCAGGGTACGAGCAGTACTTC. This codes for CASSHPDSPGYEQYF.

J is TRBJ2-7 and V is TRBV7-2, with 11 bases fitting TRBD2. This CDR3 is 14 amino acids long. V shed 9 bases, J shed 7 bases, and the junction held 11 bases outside the gene matches. Germline-derived CDR1 and CDR2 are SGHTA and FQGNSA. The CDR3 nucleotides read TGTGCCAGTGTTACTAGCGGGGGTCGGCGAGAGCAGTACTTC. Its protein product is CASVTSGGRREQYF.

CDR3 nucleotide sequence: TGCAGTGCTAGGGTGGGCGGGGGTCTGAACACTGAAGCTTTCTTT. Translation gives CSARVGGGLNTEAFF. This sequence joins TRBV20-1 and TRBJ1-1, with a possible D match to TRBD1 (5 bases). Germline CDR1 DFQATT, CDR2 SNEGSKA (reference sequence). The CDR3 sequence is 15 residues long. Trimming cost V 3 bases and J 0 bases, with 14 bases left between them.

This sequence joins TRBV4-2 and TRBJ2-1; 8 bases are shared with TRBD2. Germline V gene data show CDR1 as LGHNA and CDR2 as YNFKEQ. The CDR3 consists of 18 residues. After removal of 0 bases from V and 5 bases from J, the junction contained 12 bases not matched to a gene. The CDR3 sequence is CASSQDGLAGTGHNEQFF. As DNA, the CDR3 is TGTGCCAGCAGCCAAGATGGCTTAGCGGGGACGGGACACAATGAGCAGTTCTTC.

The V call is TRBV7-9, the J call TRBJ2-5, with a weak D call TRBD2 (6 bases). Trimming stripped 3 bases from V and 5 bases from J, with 19 bases between. This CDR3 has 16 amino acids. Germline assignment: CDR1 SEHNR and CDR2 FQNEAQ (reference sequence). The CDR3, as DNA: TGTGCCAGCAGCTTGAGTTCGGGGCTCAGCGGGGAGACCCAGTACTTC. Its translation: CASSLSSGLSGETQYF.

This chain connects TRBV29-1 to TRBJ2-3; 7 nucleotides align to TRBD2. Germline-derived CDR1 and CDR2 are SQVTM and ANQGSEA. The CDR3 contains 15 residues. V lost 0 bases and J lost 0; bases outside the gene matches: 3. CDR3 in amino acids: CSVEEAGASTDTQYF. The CDR3 DNA reads TGCAGCGTTGAAGAGGCGGGAGCTAGCACAGATACGCAGTATTTT.

CDR3 nucleotide sequence: TGTGCCAGCAGTTCTCCTTCATTTTTTCAGGGCTCCTACAATGAGCAGTTCTTC. It yields the protein CASSSPSFFQGSYNEQFF. V and J are TRBV6-5 and TRBJ2-1; tentatively, D is TRBD1 (5 bases). Trimming pared 4 bases from V and 0 bases from J, leaving 19 bases between. The CDR3 is made up of 18 amino acids. Germline V gene sequence: CDR1 MNHEY, CDR2 SVGAGI.

CDR3 bases: TGTGCCAGCAGTGACTCGGCGGGGGGCCTCAATGAGCAGTTCTTC. This gives the protein CASSDSAGGLNEQFF. The chain joins TRBV6-4 to TRBJ2-1, with 8 bases identical to TRBD2. CDR3 length: 15 amino acids. V lost 0 bases and J lost 6; bases outside the gene matches: 4. Germline CDR1 is MRHNA and CDR2 is SNTAGT.

The sample holds a few counts of this clonotype. This sequence joins TRBV20-1 and TRBJ2-7, with 10 bases fitting TRBD1. Germline V CDR1 and CDR2: DFQATT, SNEGSKA (reference sequence). This CDR3 spans 13 amino acids. Unmatched junction bases numbered 3, after V lost 1 base and J lost 6 bases. The CDR3 DNA is TGCAGTGCTAGAGCCGACAGGGGGCCCGAGCAGTACTTC. Amino acid sequence: CSARADRGPEQYF.

This clonotype turned up a few times. The rearrangement joins TRBV29-1 to TRBJ2-3; D gene uncertain. Germline CDR1 and CDR2: SQVTM and ANQGSEA. This CDR3 is built from 13 residues. V gave up 5 bases and J gave up 4 bases, with 13 bases separating them. In DNA form, the CDR3 reads TGCAGCGTTTCCAGCGTCTCAGCAGATACGCAGTATTTT. Encoded protein: CSVSSVSADTQYF.

This clonotype was observed a few times. J is TRBJ1-2 and V is TRBV2; a possible D gene is TRBD1 (6 bases). The germline gives CDR1 SNHLY, CDR2 FYNNEI. V lost 3 bases and J 4 bases, leaving 9 bases between the germline ends. This CDR3 spans 13 amino acids. CDR3 coding DNA: TGTGCCAGCAGTGAGAGGACAGTCTATGGCTACACCTTC. Translated, it gives CASSERTVYGYTF.

This clonotype was detected ten times or more. The chain employs TRBV6-1 and TRBJ1-2; TRBD1 matches 7 bases. Germline V lookup: CDR1 MNHNS, CDR2 SASEGT. V trimming: 6 bases; J trimming: 4 bases; junction bases outside the gene matches: 5. The CDR3 is made up of 13 amino acids. The CDR3 sequence: CASRSPGGYGYTF. For the CDR3, the DNA is TGTGCCAGCAGGTCTCCAGGGGGCTATGGCTACACCTTC.